The 24 T cell receptor beta chains below all came from one sample that was sequenced in a study of cytomegalovirus exposure and HLA in healthy donors (dated by TCRdb to the late 2010s). Libraries were prepared through the immunoSEQ multiplex PCR assay. For the multiplex PCR, a mixture combining 60 forward primers for TCR Vbeta segments and 13 reverse primers for TCR Jbeta segments was used. Imported from immuneACCESS, the table was reduced by TCRdb to in-frame sequences with V and J called. These copies leave out some clones; in studies compared against another copy, an unresolved V gene accounts for under half, and the cause of the remainder is not known. The sample has over 100,000 clones on record, under 70% of them singletons. Together, the top ten hold roughly 8.7% of the sample. Material for sequencing was PBMCs. Receptor source: a man aged 30 to 45 in good health and CMV-seropositive.

The chain employs TRBV7-9 and TRBJ1-1, with 12 bases fitting TRBD1. The CDR3 sequence is 19 residues long. V shed 0 bases and J 1 base; nucleotides not matched to a gene: 9. Germline CDR1 is SEHNR and CDR2 is FQNEAQ (reference sequence). DNA of the CDR3: TGTGCCAGCAGCTTAGCCTTTATCCCGGGACAGGGGGCGAACACTGAAGCTTTCTTT. Translating it yields CASSLAFIPGQGANTEAFF. Variable domain in full (rest from reference TRBV7-9 and TRBJ1-1): DTGVSQNPRHKITKRGQNVTFRCDPISEHNRLYWYRQTLGQGPEFLTYFQNEAQLEKSRLLSDRFSAERPKGSFSTLEIQRTEQGDSAMYLCASSLAFIPGQGANTEAFFGQGTRLTVV.

This chain links TRBV28 with TRBJ1-2; TRBD1 agrees at 7 bases. CDR1 and CDR2 from the germline V gene are MDHEN and SYDVKM. After removal of 8 bases from V and 4 bases from J, the junction contained 13 bases not matched to a gene. This CDR3 spans 15 amino acids. This CDR3 is CASLRTPTGSYGYTF. The CDR3 coding sequence is TGTGCCAGCTTAAGAACCCCGACAGGGTCCTATGGCTACACCTTC.

This clone was detected a few times. V and J are TRBV11-2 and TRBJ2-3; the match to TRBD1 covers 10 bases. The CDR3 runs 16 residues. V lost 1 base, J lost 6 bases, and 7 bases stayed unmatched. Germline lookup yields CDR1 SGHAT and CDR2 FQNNGV. CDR3 DNA sequence: TGTGCCAGCAGCTTAGTGGGGACAGGGGAATTGGATACGCAGTATTTT. It codes for CASSLVGTGELDTQYF.

V is TRBV28 and J is TRBJ2-5; maybe TRBD1 (5 bases). Germline lookup yields CDR1 MDHEN and CDR2 SYDVKM. Trimming took 3 bases from V and 9 from J, leaving 17 bases between them. The CDR3 totals 14 residues. The CDR3 DNA is TGTGCCAGCAGTTTGCAGGGAAACGGGTCGCCCCAGTACTTC. Its protein is CASSLQGNGSPQYF.

CDR3 in amino acids: CASSYSGAYGYTF. CDR3 coding DNA: TGTGCCAGCAGTTACTCTGGGGCTTATGGCTACACCTTC. This chain connects TRBV6-5 to TRBJ1-2, with D possibly TRBD1 on 5 matching bases. This CDR3 is 13 amino acids long. Germline-derived CDR1 and CDR2 are MNHEY and SVGAGI. V was clipped by 0 bases and J by 5 bases, with 7 bases between them.

Note on this clone: This specimen includes other DNA sequences encoding the same CDR3. J is TRBJ1-1 and V is TRBV19, with D tentatively TRBD1 (6 bases). V was clipped by 4 bases and J by 1 base, with 7 bases between them. This CDR3 has 13 amino acids. Germline assignment: CDR1 LNHDA and CDR2 SQIVND (reference sequence). CDR3 loop: CASSTTGNTEAFF. In DNA, the CDR3 is TGTGCCAGTAGTACGACAGGGAACACTGAAGCTTTCTTT. Full variable domain (outside the CDR3, taken from reference TRBV19 and TRBJ1-1): DGGITQSPKYLFRKEGQNVTLSCEQNLNHDAMYWYRQDPGQGLRLIYYSQIVNDFQKGDIAEGYSVSREKKESFPLTVTSAQKNPTAFYLCASSTTGNTEAFFGQGTRLTVV.

The chain is built from TRBV18 and TRBJ2-2, with 8 bases fitting TRBD2. The CDR3 is 15 amino acids. The V and J ends lost 3 bases and 4 bases, in that order; junction bases with no gene match: 4. Germline V gene data show CDR1 as KGHSH and CDR2 as LQKENI. As DNA, the CDR3 is TGTGCCAGCTCACCCCCCGGGGGGGGCACCGGGGAGCTGTTTTTT. Its translation: CASSPPGGGTGELFF.

This chain connects TRBV5-4 to TRBJ1-2; D not certain. Per the germline V gene, CDR1 is SGHNT and CDR2 is YYREEE (reference sequence). The CDR3 contains 15 residues. V lost 0 bases, J lost 4 bases, and 13 bases lay in between. CDR3 residues: CASSLVSLSGYGYTF. CDR3 nucleotide sequence: TGTGCCAGCAGCTTGGTGTCCCTAAGTGGCTATGGCTACACCTTC.

The V and J genes are TRBV2 and TRBJ1-1; no reliable D call. The V end lost 10 bases, the J end lost 2 bases, and 14 bases lay between the germline ends. Germline CDR1 is SNHLY and CDR2 is FYNNEI. The CDR3 length is 13 residues. In DNA, the CDR3 is TGTGCCACCCATCCGGGTATCAACACTGAAGCTTTCTTT. Translating it yields CATHPGINTEAFF. Together with reference TRBV2 and TRBJ1-1, the CDR3 gives the full variable domain: EPEVTQTPSHQVTQMGQEVILRCVPISNHLYFYWYRQILGQKVEFLVSFYNNEISEKSEIFDDQFSVERPDGSNFTLKIRSTKLEDSAMYFCATHPGINTEAFFGQGTRLTVV.

This clone was picked up one time. The V and J genes are TRBV28 and TRBJ1-1; 10 bases are a match to TRBD1. This CDR3 is 20 amino acids long. Unmatched junction bases numbered 18, after V lost 3 bases and J lost 2 bases. The V gene's germline CDR1 is MDHEN and CDR2 SYDVKM. CDR3 region: CASSLPTQSDRGRFNTEAFF. DNA of the CDR3: TGTGCCAGCAGTTTGCCCACCCAGTCAGACAGGGGGCGCTTCAACACTGAAGCTTTCTTT.

This chain links TRBV19 with TRBJ2-7; TRBD2 matches 13 bases. This CDR3 contains 15 residues. J gave up 7 bases and V 5 bases, and 8 bases lay outside the gene matches. From germline, CDR1 is LNHDA and CDR2 SQIVND (reference sequence). CDR3 sequence (DNA): TGTGCCAGTAGTGTTGGACTAGCGGGAGCGGGTGAGCAGTACGTC. Protein sequence: CASSVGLAGAGEQYV.

This chain links TRBV6-1 with TRBJ1-2; tentative D call: TRBD1 (6 bases). V shed 10 bases and J shed 4 bases, with 16 bases lying between them. This CDR3 is built from 13 residues. In germline, CDR1 is MNHNS, CDR2 SASEGT. The CDR3 here is CAILKGGAYGYTF. The CDR3 nucleotides are TGTGCCATCCTAAAAGGGGGGGCCTATGGCTACACCTTC.

The chain carries TRBV27 and TRBJ1-2; 12 bases are a match to TRBD1. The V and J ends lost 5 bases and 4 bases, in that order; junction bases with no gene match: 11. Germline-derived CDR1 and CDR2 are MNHEY and SMNVEV (reference sequence). The CDR3 loop spans 17 amino acids. The CDR3 nucleotides are TGTGCCAGCAGTCCCGGGACAGGGGGCGCCGCGAGCTATGGCTACACCTTC. Translating gives CASSPGTGGAASYGYTF.

V usage is TRBV19 and J usage is TRBJ1-4; D is uncertain. V lost 4 bases, J lost 4 bases, and 7 bases lay in between. Germline lookup yields CDR1 LNHDA and CDR2 SQIVND (reference sequence). This CDR3 has 13 residues. The CDR3: CASSNSDNEKLFF. The CDR3 region has the DNA TGTGCCAGTAGTAATTCAGATAATGAAAAACTGTTTTTT.

This clone has a handful of counts. The chain combines TRBV11-1 with TRBJ1-2, with 11 bases aligning to TRBD1. J lost 8 bases, V lost 5 bases, and 13 bases had no gene match. The V gene's germline CDR1 is SGHAT and CDR2 FQDESV (reference sequence). The length of the CDR3 is 16 residues. CDR3 nucleotides: TGTGCCAGCAGCCCCGGACAGGGGGCGCGAATCCAGGGCTACACCTTC. It is translated as CASSPGQGARIQGYTF.

This clone appeared once. The chain is built from TRBV28 and TRBJ2-7; a weak D match, TRBD2 (6 bases). The CDR3 is made up of 16 amino acids. CDR1 and CDR2 (germline): MDHEN, SYDVKM. Trimming shortened V by 6 bases and J by 9 bases, and 27 bases separated the two germline ends. The CDR3 sequence is CASSRWTNPSKDPQYV. The CDR3 bases are TGTGCCAGCAGCCGTTGGACTAATCCATCAAAAGATCCGCAGTACGTC.

The V and J genes are TRBV30 and TRBJ1-2; tentatively, D is TRBD1 (6 bases). The CDR3 has 16 residues. CDR1 and CDR2 from the germline V gene are GTSNPN and SVGIG (reference sequence). Trimming shortened V by 1 base and J by 4 bases, and 19 bases separated the two germline ends. The CDR3 DNA reads TGTGCCTGGAGTGACCGCTACCTTACAGGGACCTATGGCTACACCTTC. Protein sequence: CAWSDRYLTGTYGYTF.

This chain's CDR3 is CASSASSSYNEQFF. Written as DNA, the CDR3 is TGTGCCAGCAGCGCCTCTAGCTCCTACAATGAGCAGTTCTTC. The V call is TRBV5-4, the J call TRBJ2-1, with D unresolved. This CDR3 has 14 amino acids. Looked up from germline, CDR1 is SGHNT and CDR2 is YYREEE (reference sequence). Between the trimmed V and J ends, which lost 4 bases and 0 bases, there was a span of 8 bases. The whole variable domain, remainder taken from reference TRBV5-4 and TRBJ2-1, is ETGVTQSPTHLIKTRGQQVTLRCSSQSGHNTVSWYQQALGQGPQFIFQYYREEENGRGNFPPRFSGLQFPNYSSELNVNALELDDSALYLCASSASSSYNEQFFGPGTRLTVL.

Written as DNA, the CDR3 is TGCGCCAGCACCCCGGGGGGGGCCTCAGGAGGAAACACCATATATTTT. Its protein is CASTPGGASGGNTIYF. The V gene is TRBV5-1, the J gene TRBJ1-3; D possibly corresponds to TRBD1 (6 bases). This CDR3 has 16 amino acids. V was trimmed by 6 bases and J by 4 bases, leaving 20 bases between them. Germline CDR1 SGHRS, CDR2 YFSETQ.

This rearrangement joins TRBV11-2 to TRBJ2-3, with a possible D match to TRBD2 (5 bases). The CDR3 length is 14 residues. The V gene's germline CDR1 is SGHAT and CDR2 FQNNGV. The germline V and J ends were trimmed by 2 bases and 6 bases, with 12 bases remaining between them. The CDR3 spells CASSLSVRGDTQYF. In DNA form, the CDR3 reads TGTGCCAGCAGCTTATCGGTCAGAGGGGATACGCAGTATTTT.

This clone showed up just a few times. The chain uses TRBV29-1 and TRBJ2-5, with unresolved D. This CDR3 comprises 11 residues. V lost 5 bases, J lost 1 base, and 5 bases lay in between. Per germline, CDR1 SQVTM and CDR2 ANQGSEA. The CDR3 DNA is TGCAGCGTTAAACTCCAAGAGACCCAGTACTTC. The encoded protein is CSVKLQETQYF.

The chain links TRBV27 to TRBJ2-3; 9 nucleotides match TRBD1. The CDR3 runs 16 residues. The V segment lost 2 bases and the J segment 3 bases; nucleotides outside the gene matches: 6. Germline V gives CDR1 MNHEY, CDR2 SMNVEV (reference sequence). Written as DNA, the CDR3 is TGTGCCAGCAGTTTAAGGCCGGGACAGGGAACAGATACGCAGTATTTT. Translating it yields CASSLRPGQGTDTQYF.

The chain combines TRBV19 with TRBJ2-5, with 11 bases fitting TRBD1. The V gene's germline CDR1 is LNHDA and CDR2 SQIVND (reference sequence). V trimming: 5 bases; J trimming: 9 bases; junction bases outside the gene matches: 5. CDR3 length equals 13 residues. CDR3 nucleotide sequence: TGTGCCAGTAGTGAAGGACAGGGGGCGGCCCAGTACTTC. It translates to CASSEGQGAAQYF.

The chain is built from TRBV28 and TRBJ2-7; D is possibly TRBD2 (5 bases). Trimming stripped 4 bases from V and 2 bases from J, with 15 bases between. The germline V gene encodes CDR1 MDHEN and CDR2 SYDVKM. The CDR3 contains 15 residues. The DNA of the CDR3 is TGTGCCAGCAGTTCAATCGGGGAGAACACCTACGAGCAGTACGTC. It is translated as CASSSIGENTYEQYV.